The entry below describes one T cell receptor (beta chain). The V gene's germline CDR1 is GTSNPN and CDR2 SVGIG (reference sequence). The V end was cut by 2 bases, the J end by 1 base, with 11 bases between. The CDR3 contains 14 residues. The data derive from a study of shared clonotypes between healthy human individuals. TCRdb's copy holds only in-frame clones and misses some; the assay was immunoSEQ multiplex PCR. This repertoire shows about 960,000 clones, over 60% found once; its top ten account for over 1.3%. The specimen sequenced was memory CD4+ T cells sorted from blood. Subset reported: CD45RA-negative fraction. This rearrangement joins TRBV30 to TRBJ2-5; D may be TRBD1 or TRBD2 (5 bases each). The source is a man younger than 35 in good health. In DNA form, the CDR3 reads TGTGCCTGGAGTAAAGGGGAGCCCCAAGAGACCCAGTACTTC. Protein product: CAWSKGEPQETQYF.